The 2 T cell receptor beta chains listed next were all sequenced from one sample in a study of T cells expressing NK-cell markers. For each CDR3 protein, TCRdb gives one entry from its re-call of the 5' RACE reads, without DNA. The sample table sets out about 390,000 distinct CDR3 sequences. Sequencing used blood T cells: a sorted CD56 or NKG2C T cell subset, CD4+ or CD8+ T cells, or bulk PBMC T cells (not recorded which). The receptors derive from a woman aged 45-65 years in good health.

The V and J genes are TRBV20-1 and TRBJ2-1. The CDR3 covers 16 residues. Looked up from germline, CDR1 is DFQATT and CDR2 is SNEGSKA (reference sequence). CDR3 sequence reads: CSARDPTLSSYNEQFF.

V and J are TRBV5-1 and TRBJ2-3; TCRdb returns TRBD2, unconfirmable since there is no DNA. The length of the CDR3 is 18 residues. The germline CDR1 and CDR2 sequences are SGHRS and YFSETQ. This CDR3 is CASSPGLAGSGRTDTQYF.